These 10 T cell receptor beta chains were all obtained from the same sample, sequenced in a study of blood T cell repertoires in COVID-19. The data were produced by immunoSEQ multiplex PCR, yet TCRdb's version contains in-frame clones alone and is incomplete. The data hold approximately 10,000 clones, with roughly four fifths observed a single time. Sequenced input: peripheral blood. Source of these receptors: a human donor in a cohort sampled during active COVID-19.

The V gene is TRBV19, the J gene TRBJ2-7; 10 bases match TRBD2. Looked up from germline, CDR1 is LNHDA and CDR2 is SQIVND (reference sequence). The J segment lost 7 bases and the V segment lost 2 bases, leaving 2 bases of the junction unmatched. The CDR3 runs to 13 residues. The DNA for the CDR3 is TGTGCCAGTAGTATAAAACTAGCGGGGGAGCAGTACTTC. Translating gives CASSIKLAGEQYF.

The chain carries TRBV19 and TRBJ1-6; 9 bases line up with TRBD1. Germline trimming cut 3 bases from V and 3 bases from J; bases unmatched to any gene: 6. Germline V gives CDR1 LNHDA, CDR2 SQIVND (reference sequence). The CDR3 sequence is 17 residues long. Here the CDR3 reads CASSIRTGGSYNSPLHF. CDR3 nucleotide sequence: TGTGCCAGTAGTATTCGAACAGGGGGCAGCTATAATTCACCCCTCCACTTT.

This rearrangement joins TRBV24-1 to TRBJ2-2, with 9 bases matching TRBD2. The CDR3 has 19 residues. Germline trimming cut 4 bases from V and 3 bases from J; bases unmatched to any gene: 14. Germline values: CDR1 KGHDR, CDR2 SFDVKD. CDR3 DNA sequence: TGTGCCACCAGTGACCCAAAAACCGCACAGCGGGGGGACACCGGGGAGCTGTTTTTT. Protein product: CATSDPKTAQRGDTGELFF.

The rearrangement uses TRBV6-5 and TRBJ1-1; TRBD1 matches 8 bases. Losses at the gene ends were 7 bases for V and 1 base for J; bases not matched to a gene: 5. CDR1 MNHEY and CDR2 SVGAGI come from the germline V gene. The CDR3 is 14 residues long. This CDR3 reads CASKRQGWNTEAFF. DNA for the CDR3: TGTGCCAGCAAACGACAGGGGTGGAACACTGAAGCTTTCTTT.

The rearrangement uses TRBV2 and TRBJ1-2; the match to TRBD1 covers 7 bases. The germline V gene has CDR1 SNHLY and CDR2 FYNNEI. The CDR3 runs 14 residues. The trim removed 6 bases at V and 6 bases at J, leaving 10 bases unmatched. The CDR3 region has the DNA TGTGCCAGCAGCATGGAGGGGGCTTCGGATGGCTACACCTTC. It translates to CASSMEGASDGYTF.

The CDR3 DNA is TGCGCCAGCAGCCCCGGTGGGCGGGGGCCGAACACCGGGGAGCTGTTTTTT. This sequence encodes CASSPGGRGPNTGELFF. The chain links TRBV10-1 to TRBJ2-2; TRBD2 might be the D (7 bases). Trimming removed 6 bases from V and 0 bases from J, with 17 bases in between. This CDR3 contains 17 residues. Germline loops: CDR1 WNHNN, CDR2 SYGVQD (reference sequence).

The chain employs TRBV28 and TRBJ1-5, with 8 nucleotides matching TRBD1. The V gene's germline CDR1 is MDHEN and CDR2 SYDVKM. The CDR3 has 15 amino acids. With V trimmed by 3 bases and J by 2 bases, 3 bases remained unmatched. As DNA, the CDR3 is TGTGCCAGCAGTTTGGGGGGACAGGGCAATCAGCCCCAGCATTTT. Translating gives CASSLGGQGNQPQHF.

This clone was counted a single time. The V call is TRBV19, the J call TRBJ1-1; a weak D match, TRBD1 (5 bases). The CDR3 runs to 15 residues. Trimming pared 2 bases from V and 7 bases from J, leaving 17 bases between. Germline V gene data show CDR1 as LNHDA and CDR2 as SQIVND (reference sequence). CDR3 sequence reads: CASSIRPGGGIEAFF. The CDR3 DNA sequence: TGTGCCAGTAGTATACGCCCGGGGGGAGGGATTGAAGCTTTCTTT.

The rearrangement links TRBV19 to TRBJ2-2, with a possible D match to TRBD1 (5 bases). Trimming took off 4 bases at V and 6 bases at J, with 12 bases between the two ends. CDR3 length: 14 residues. Germline CDR1 is LNHDA and CDR2 is SQIVND (reference sequence). CDR3 loop: CASSNGAVAGELFF. In DNA, the CDR3 is TGTGCCAGTAGTAATGGGGCCGTCGCCGGGGAGCTGTTTTTT.

The genes are TRBV9 and TRBJ2-2; D possibly corresponds to TRBD2 (6 bases). V gave up 2 bases and J gave up 2 bases, with 10 bases separating them. The CDR3 runs 15 residues. CDR1 and CDR2 from the germline V gene are SGDLS and YYNGEE. Written as DNA, the CDR3 is TGTGCCAGCAGCGTTCGACTAGGAAACACCGGGGAGCTGTTTTTT. Translating it yields CASSVRLGNTGELFF.